The 17 T cell receptor beta chains below all came from one sample that was sequenced in a study of blood T cell repertoires in COVID-19. Measured with immunoSEQ multiplex PCR; TCRdb has only the in-frame clones, and not every one. The table has a few hundred thousand clones, around 83% seen once; the top ten hold about 4.8%. The sequencing sample was made of PBMCs or T cells enriched from blood (not recorded which). The receptors derive from a woman aged 45-59 years who had recovered from COVID-19.

This clone has ten or more counts. The rearrangement uses TRBV4-3 and TRBJ2-1; TRBD2 matches 9 bases. J lost 0 bases, V lost 0 bases, and 3 bases had no gene match. The CDR3 is made up of 17 amino acids. Per the germline V gene, CDR1 is LGHNA and CDR2 is YSLEER. The CDR3 loop is CASSQETSGLSYNEQFF. The CDR3 DNA follows: TGCGCCAGCAGCCAAGAGACTAGCGGTCTCTCCTACAATGAGCAGTTCTTC.

The chain employs TRBV10-2 and TRBJ2-7, with TRBD2 as a possible D gene (6 bases). Germline lookup yields CDR1 WSHSY and CDR2 SAAADI. This CDR3 region has 14 residues. V was pared by 3 bases and J by 3 bases, with 12 bases between. The CDR3 is CASSDGRRGYEQYF. CDR3 coding DNA: TGCGCCAGCAGTGATGGCCGGCGGGGCTACGAGCAGTACTTC.

This clone has just one count. The gene calls are TRBV10-3 and TRBJ1-1; TRBD1 agrees at 7 bases. The V gene end was trimmed by 7 bases and the J gene end by 0 bases; junction bases not matched to a gene: 5. This CDR3 region has 14 residues. Germline V gives CDR1 ENHRY, CDR2 SYGVKD. The CDR3 DNA reads TGTGCCATCACTTCGGGACAGATGAACACTGAAGCTTTCTTT. This gives the protein CAITSGQMNTEAFF.

This chain joins TRBV19 and TRBJ1-1; D is undetermined. CDR1 and CDR2 from the germline V gene are LNHDA and SQIVND (reference sequence). V was cut by 7 bases and J by 1 base, with 13 bases left in between. CDR3 length: 14 residues. The CDR3 loop is CASKARRGNTEAFF. The CDR3 DNA reads TGTGCCAGTAAAGCGAGGAGAGGGAACACTGAAGCTTTCTTT.

The chain employs TRBV10-3 and TRBJ2-1, with D uncertain. Germline CDR1 ENHRY, CDR2 SYGVKD. Trimming shortened V by 0 bases and J by 10 bases, and 10 bases separated the two germline ends. CDR3 size: 13 residues. DNA of the CDR3: TGTGCCATCAGTGAGTCGACTCAGTGGGAGCAGTTCTTC. It codes for CAISESTQWEQFF.

On this clone: An end of the junction differs from the germline gene, which may be a read error. The gene calls are TRBV6-2 or TRBV6-3 and TRBJ1-2; TRBD1 matches at 7 bases. Germline V gives CDR1 MNHEY, CDR2 SVGEGT. The CDR3 spans 17 residues. CDR3 nucleotides: TGTGCCAGCAGTAACTCCCGGGACAGAGAAAGTCCACATGGCTACACCTTC. This gives the protein CASSNSRDRESPHGYTF.

The rearrangement uses TRBV5-4 and TRBJ1-4, with D perhaps TRBD1 (5 bases). From germline, CDR1 is SGHNT and CDR2 YYREEE (reference sequence). V lost 3 bases to trimming and J lost 1 base, with 10 bases between them. CDR3 length: 15 residues. The CDR3: CASSSTQGTNEKLFF. The CDR3 region has the DNA TGTGCCAGCAGCTCAACCCAGGGAACTAATGAAAAACTGTTTTTT.

V gene TRBV27 combines with J gene TRBJ1-1; D remains ambiguous. The V and J ends lost 6 bases and 5 bases respectively, with 19 bases between them. This CDR3 is 15 amino acids long. The germline V gene encodes CDR1 MNHEY and CDR2 SMNVEV (reference sequence). As DNA, the CDR3 is TGTGCCAGCAGAGACCGGGGAGGGCGCGGTACTGAAGCTTTCTTT. It translates to CASRDRGGRGTEAFF.

The chain has TRBV2 and TRBJ1-2, with D uncertain. Trimming took 3 bases from V and 3 from J, leaving 17 bases between them. The length of the CDR3 is 16 residues. Per the germline V gene, CDR1 is SNHLY and CDR2 is FYNNEI. In DNA form, the CDR3 reads TGTGCCAGCAGTGACGCTGGTGCACCTGCGGACTATGGCTACACCTTC. Protein product: CASSDAGAPADYGYTF.

The genes are TRBV7-2 and TRBJ1-3; weak D call: TRBD1 (6 bases). The CDR3 contains 14 residues. CDR1 SGHTA and CDR2 FQGNSA come from the germline V gene. The germline V and J ends were trimmed by 5 bases and 7 bases, with 15 bases remaining between them. The CDR3 reads CASSPPGTRNTIYF. CDR3 DNA: TGTGCCAGCAGCCCTCCCGGGACACGGAACACCATATATTTT.

The chain links TRBV7-2 to TRBJ1-5; the D gene is possibly TRBD1 (5 bases). V gave up 4 bases and J gave up 5 bases, with 15 bases separating them. Per germline, CDR1 SGHTA and CDR2 FQGNSA. The CDR3 has 15 amino acids. The CDR3 reads CASSSGPLGDQPQHF. The CDR3 DNA reads TGTGCCAGCAGCTCGGGCCCCCTAGGGGATCAGCCCCAGCATTTT.

The chain uses TRBV5-4 and TRBJ2-6; a weak D match, TRBD2 (7 bases). Germline assignment: CDR1 SGHNT and CDR2 YYREEE (reference sequence). This CDR3 contains 17 residues. The V end was cut by 4 bases, the J end by 4 bases, with 18 bases between. As DNA, the CDR3 is TGTGCCAGCAGCCTGATTGGAGCGGGGACAGGGGCCAACGTCCTGACTTTC. This gives the protein CASSLIGAGTGANVLTF.

The gene calls are TRBV24-1 and TRBJ1-2, with 8 nucleotides matching TRBD1. V trimming: 4 bases; J trimming: 6 bases; junction bases outside the gene matches: 6. Looked up from germline, CDR1 is KGHDR and CDR2 is SFDVKD. This CDR3 has 14 residues. As DNA, the CDR3 is TGTGCCACCAGTGACGAGACAGGGGTGGATGGCTACACCTTC. Residues: CATSDETGVDGYTF.

This chain links TRBV5-1 with TRBJ1-1; D is ambiguous. The V and J ends lost 3 bases and 2 bases respectively, with 8 bases between them. There are 13 residues in the CDR3. Germline assignment: CDR1 SGHRS and CDR2 YFSETQ. The CDR3 spells CASSSGINTEAFF. Written as DNA, the CDR3 is TGCGCCAGCAGCTCGGGAATAAACACTGAAGCTTTCTTT.

This chain links TRBV30 with TRBJ1-1; 7 positions match TRBD1. Germline V lookup: CDR1 GTSNPN, CDR2 SVGIG (reference sequence). The CDR3 covers 11 residues. V trimming: 2 bases; J trimming: 10 bases; junction bases outside the gene matches: 4. CDR3 sequence (DNA): TGTGCCTGGAGTCGGGACAGAAGAGCTTTCTTT. Protein: CAWSRDRRAFF. Supplemented by reference TRBV30 and TRBJ1-1, the full variable domain reads SQTIHQWPATLVQPVGSPLSLECTVEGTSNPNLYWYRQAAGRGLQLLFYSVGIGQISSEVPQNLSASRPQDRQFILSSKKLLLSDSGFYLCAWSRDRRAFFGQGTRLTVV.

The chain links TRBV9 to TRBJ2-7, with 7 bases identical to TRBD1. This CDR3 contains 13 residues. V was pared by 0 bases and J by 5 bases, with 2 bases of the junction left unmatched. Per germline, CDR1 SGDLS and CDR2 YYNGEE. The CDR3 region has the DNA TGTGCCAGCAGCGTAGGGGACAGACACGAGCAGTACTTC. It codes for CASSVGDRHEQYF.

At least ten counts were recorded for this clone. The gene calls are TRBV5-6 and TRBJ2-1, with D possibly matching TRBD1 (6 bases). The CDR3 has 12 amino acids. The germline CDR1 and CDR2 sequences are SGHDT and YYEEEE. V gave up 4 bases and J gave up 7 bases, with 9 bases separating them. The CDR3 spells CASSGDKNEQFF. In DNA form, the CDR3 reads TGTGCCAGCAGCGGGGACAAAAATGAGCAGTTCTTC.